This T cell receptor (beta chain) appears in the sequencing data of a study of blood T cell repertoires in COVID-19. Study overall: Samples of COVID-19 (acute and convalescent) were obtained from the United States, Italy and Spain. T cells, B-cell-depleted T cells, or PBMCs provided the cDNA or gDNA that served as material.

Germline lookup yields CDR1 SGHDN and CDR2 FVKESK. The CDR3 is made up of 14 amino acids. With 10 bases removed from V and 5 bases from J, the gap between germline ends came to 20 bases. Per the original methods: The authors estimated nucleated cell counts from reference gene primer amplification. Using immunoSEQ multiplex PCR, the repertoire was profiled, and TCRdb retains in-frame clones only, with some absent. V, J and clone size were drawn from that table, and D and trimming were deduced from the DNA. In the table there are tens of thousands of clones, 88% of which are singletons. The specimen sequenced was peripheral blood. The TCR originated in an elderly man with acute or convalescent COVID-19. The chain has TRBV14 and TRBJ1-1; D remains ambiguous. CDR3 in amino acids: CATRLLPTGTEAFF. DNA for the CDR3: TGTGCCACCAGATTGTTGCCGACGGGGACTGAAGCTTTCTTT.